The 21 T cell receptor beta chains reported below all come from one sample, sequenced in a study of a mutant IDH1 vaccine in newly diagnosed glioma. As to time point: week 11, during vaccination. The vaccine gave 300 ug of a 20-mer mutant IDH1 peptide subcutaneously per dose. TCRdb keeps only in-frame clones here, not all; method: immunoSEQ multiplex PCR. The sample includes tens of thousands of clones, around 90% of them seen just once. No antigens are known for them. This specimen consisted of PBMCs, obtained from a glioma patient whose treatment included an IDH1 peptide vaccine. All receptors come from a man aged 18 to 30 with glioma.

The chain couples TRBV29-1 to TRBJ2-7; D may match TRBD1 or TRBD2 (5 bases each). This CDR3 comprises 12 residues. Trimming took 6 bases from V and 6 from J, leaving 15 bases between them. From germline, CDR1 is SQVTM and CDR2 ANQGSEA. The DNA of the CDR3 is TGCAGCGTACGGGGCCCAGGGCCCGAGCAGTACTTC. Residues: CSVRGPGPEQYF.

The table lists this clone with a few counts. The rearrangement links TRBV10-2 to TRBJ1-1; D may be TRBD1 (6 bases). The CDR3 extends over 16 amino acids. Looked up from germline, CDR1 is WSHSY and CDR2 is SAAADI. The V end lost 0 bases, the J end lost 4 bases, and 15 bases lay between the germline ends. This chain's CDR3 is CASSESTLRGPTEAFF. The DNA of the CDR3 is TGCGCCAGCAGTGAGTCGACTCTACGGGGGCCCACTGAAGCTTTCTTT.

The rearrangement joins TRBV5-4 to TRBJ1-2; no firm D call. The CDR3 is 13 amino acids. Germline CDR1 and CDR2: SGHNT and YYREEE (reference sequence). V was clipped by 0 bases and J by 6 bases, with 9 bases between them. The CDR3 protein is CASSLVPNNGYTF. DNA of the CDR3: TGTGCCAGCAGCTTGGTTCCCAACAATGGCTACACCTTC.

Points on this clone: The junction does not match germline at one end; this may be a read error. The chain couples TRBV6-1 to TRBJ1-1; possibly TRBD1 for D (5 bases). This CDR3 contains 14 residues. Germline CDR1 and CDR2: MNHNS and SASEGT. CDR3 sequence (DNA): TGTGCCAGCAGCGAAGTCCGGGGGAGAGCTGAAGCTTTCTTT. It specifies CASSEVRGRAEAFF.

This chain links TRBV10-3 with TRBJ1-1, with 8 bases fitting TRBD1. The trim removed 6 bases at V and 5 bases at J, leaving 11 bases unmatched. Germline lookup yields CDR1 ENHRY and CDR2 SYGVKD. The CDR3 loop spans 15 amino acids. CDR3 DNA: TGTGCCATCAGGGACGAGACAGGGGTCAATACTGAAGCTTTCTTT. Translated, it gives CAIRDETGVNTEAFF.

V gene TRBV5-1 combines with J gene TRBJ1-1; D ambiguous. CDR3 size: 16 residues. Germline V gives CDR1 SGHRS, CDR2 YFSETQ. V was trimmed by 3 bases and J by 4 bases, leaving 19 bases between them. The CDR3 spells CASSSPGFPRGTEAFF. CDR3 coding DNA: TGCGCCAGCAGCTCACCGGGCTTCCCTCGTGGCACTGAAGCTTTCTTT.

The CDR3 region is CASSSSTEAFF. The CDR3 DNA follows: TGCGCCAGCAGCTCAAGCACTGAAGCTTTCTTT. The chain combines TRBV5-1 with TRBJ1-1; D remains unclear. Trimming stripped 3 bases from V and 4 bases from J, with 4 bases between. This CDR3 is built from 11 residues. Looked up from germline, CDR1 is SGHRS and CDR2 is YFSETQ.

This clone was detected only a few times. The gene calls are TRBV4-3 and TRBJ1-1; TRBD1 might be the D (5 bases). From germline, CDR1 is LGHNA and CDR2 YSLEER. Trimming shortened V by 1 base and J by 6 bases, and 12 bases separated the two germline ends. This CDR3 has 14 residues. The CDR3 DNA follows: TGCGCCAGCAGCCAAGTGGGGGGGAGGGCTGAAGCTTTCTTT. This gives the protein CASSQVGGRAEAFF.

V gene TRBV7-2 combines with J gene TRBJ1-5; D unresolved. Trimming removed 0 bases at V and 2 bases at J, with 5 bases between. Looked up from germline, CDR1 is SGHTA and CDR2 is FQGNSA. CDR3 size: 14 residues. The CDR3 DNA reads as TGTGCCAGCAGCTTAGCGGCGGGCAATCAGCCCCAGCATTTT. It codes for CASSLAAGNQPQHF.

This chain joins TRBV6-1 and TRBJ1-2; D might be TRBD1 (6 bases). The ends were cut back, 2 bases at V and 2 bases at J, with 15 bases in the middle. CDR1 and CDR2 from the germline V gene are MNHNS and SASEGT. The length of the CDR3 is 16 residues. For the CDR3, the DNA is TGTGCCAGCAGTGAATGGGGCAGGGGCGCGAACTATGGCTACACCTTC. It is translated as CASSEWGRGANYGYTF.

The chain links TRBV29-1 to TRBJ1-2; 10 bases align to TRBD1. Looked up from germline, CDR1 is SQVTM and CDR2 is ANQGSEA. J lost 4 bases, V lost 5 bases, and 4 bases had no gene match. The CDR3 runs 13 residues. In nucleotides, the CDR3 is TGCAGCGTTCGACAGGGGGCTAGCTATGGCTACACCTTC. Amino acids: CSVRQGASYGYTF.

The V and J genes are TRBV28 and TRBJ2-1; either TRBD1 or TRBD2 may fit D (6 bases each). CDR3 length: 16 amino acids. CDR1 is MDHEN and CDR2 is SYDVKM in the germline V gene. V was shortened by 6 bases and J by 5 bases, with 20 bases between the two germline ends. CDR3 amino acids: CASRFPSGGAHNEQFF. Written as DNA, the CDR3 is TGTGCCAGCAGGTTCCCCTCCGGGGGCGCACACAATGAGCAGTTCTTC.

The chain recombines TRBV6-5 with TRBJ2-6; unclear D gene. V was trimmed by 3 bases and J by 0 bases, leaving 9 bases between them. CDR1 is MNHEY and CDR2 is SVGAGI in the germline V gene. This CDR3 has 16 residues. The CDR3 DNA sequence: TGTGCCAGCAGTTATAACCCCCTCTCTGGGGCCAACGTCCTGACTTTC. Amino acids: CASSYNPLSGANVLTF.

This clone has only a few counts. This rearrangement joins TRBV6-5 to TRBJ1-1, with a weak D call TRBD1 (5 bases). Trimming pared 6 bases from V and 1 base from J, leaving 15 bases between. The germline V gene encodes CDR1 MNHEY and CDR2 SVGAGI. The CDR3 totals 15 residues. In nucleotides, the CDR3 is TGTGCCAGCAGCCCCCTAGGGGTAACGAACACTGAAGCTTTCTTT. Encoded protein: CASSPLGVTNTEAFF.

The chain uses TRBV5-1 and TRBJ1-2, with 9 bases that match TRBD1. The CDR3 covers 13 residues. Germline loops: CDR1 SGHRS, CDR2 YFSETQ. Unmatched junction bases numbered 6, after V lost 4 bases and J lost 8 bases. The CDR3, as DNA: TGCGCCAGCAGCGTGGGACAGGGAAACGGCTACACCTTC. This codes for CASSVGQGNGYTF. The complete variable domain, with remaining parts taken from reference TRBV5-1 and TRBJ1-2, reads KAGVTQTPRYLIKTRGQQVTLSCSPISGHRSVSWYQQTPGQGLQFLFEYFSETQRNKGNFPGRFSGRQFSNSRSEMNVSTLELGDSALYLCASSVGQGNGYTFGSGTRLTVV.

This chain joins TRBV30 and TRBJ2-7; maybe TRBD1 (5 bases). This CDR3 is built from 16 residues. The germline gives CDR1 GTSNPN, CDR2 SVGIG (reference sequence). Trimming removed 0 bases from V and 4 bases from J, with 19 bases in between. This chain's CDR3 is CAWSVGVRHLRYEQYF. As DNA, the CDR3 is TGTGCCTGGAGTGTAGGGGTCCGACACCTAAGATACGAGCAGTACTTC.

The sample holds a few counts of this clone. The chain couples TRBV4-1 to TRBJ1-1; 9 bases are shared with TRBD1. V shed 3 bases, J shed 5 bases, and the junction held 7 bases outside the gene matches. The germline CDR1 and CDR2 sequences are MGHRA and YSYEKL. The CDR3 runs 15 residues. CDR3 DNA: TGCGCCAGCAGCCAGGCTTACAGGGGGCGGACTGAAGCTTTCTTT. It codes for CASSQAYRGRTEAFF.

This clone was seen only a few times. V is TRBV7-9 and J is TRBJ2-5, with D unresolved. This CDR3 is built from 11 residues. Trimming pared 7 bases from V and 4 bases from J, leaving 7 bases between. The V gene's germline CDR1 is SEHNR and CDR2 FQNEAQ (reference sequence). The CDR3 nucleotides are TGTGCCAGCACCTTTGGAGAGACCCAGTACTTC. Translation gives CASTFGETQYF.

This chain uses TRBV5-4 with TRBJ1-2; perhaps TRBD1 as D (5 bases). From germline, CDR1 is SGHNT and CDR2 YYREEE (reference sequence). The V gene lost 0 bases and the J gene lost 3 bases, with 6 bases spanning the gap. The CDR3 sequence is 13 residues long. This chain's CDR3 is CASSLGRDYGYTF. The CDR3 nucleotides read TGTGCCAGCAGCTTGGGCAGGGACTATGGCTACACCTTC. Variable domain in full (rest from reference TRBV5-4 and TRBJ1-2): ETGVTQSPTHLIKTRGQQVTLRCSSQSGHNTVSWYQQALGQGPQFIFQYYREEENGRGNFPPRFSGLQFPNYSSELNVNALELDDSALYLCASSLGRDYGYTFGSGTRLTVV.

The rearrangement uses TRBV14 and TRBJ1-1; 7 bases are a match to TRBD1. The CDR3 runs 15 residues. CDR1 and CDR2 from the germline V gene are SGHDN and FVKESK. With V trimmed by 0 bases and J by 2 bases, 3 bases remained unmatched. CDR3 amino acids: CASSQEAGGNTEAFF. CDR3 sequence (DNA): TGTGCCAGCAGCCAAGAGGCAGGGGGTAACACTGAAGCTTTCTTT.

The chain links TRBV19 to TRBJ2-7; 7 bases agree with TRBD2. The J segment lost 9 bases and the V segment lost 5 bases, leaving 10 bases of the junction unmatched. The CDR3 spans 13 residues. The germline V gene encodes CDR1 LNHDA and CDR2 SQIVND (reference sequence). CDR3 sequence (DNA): TGTGCCAGTAGTCCCGGACTAGTTTGGGGGCAGTACTTC. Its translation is CASSPGLVWGQYF.